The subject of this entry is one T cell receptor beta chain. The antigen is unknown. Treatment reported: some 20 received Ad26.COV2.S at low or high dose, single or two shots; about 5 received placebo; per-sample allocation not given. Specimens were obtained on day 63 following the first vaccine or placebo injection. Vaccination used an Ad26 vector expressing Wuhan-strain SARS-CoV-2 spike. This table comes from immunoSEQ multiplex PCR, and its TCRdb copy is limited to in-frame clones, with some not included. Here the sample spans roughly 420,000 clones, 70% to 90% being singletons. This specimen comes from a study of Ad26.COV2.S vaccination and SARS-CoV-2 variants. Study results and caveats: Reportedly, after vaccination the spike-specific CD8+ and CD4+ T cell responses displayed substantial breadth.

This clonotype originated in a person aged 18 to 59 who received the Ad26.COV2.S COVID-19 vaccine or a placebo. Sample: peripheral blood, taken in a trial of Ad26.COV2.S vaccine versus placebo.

CDR3 DNA sequence: TGTGCCAGCAGCGTAGGAGAGACCCAGTACTTC. Protein sequence: CASSVGETQYF. The chain has TRBV7-9 and TRBJ2-5; D not resolved. V was trimmed by 5 bases and J by 4 bases, leaving 5 bases between them. The CDR3 has 11 residues. Germline-derived CDR1 and CDR2 are SEHNR and FQNEAQ (reference sequence).